Each of the 31 T cell receptor beta chains below was sequenced from the same sample in a study of T-cell reconstitution after alpha-beta-depleted transplantation in children. TCRbeta library construction was performed incorporating unique molecular identifiers. MiXCR, applied by TCRdb to the PCR reads, yields one record per CDR3 protein. Seen here are approximately 520,000 distinct CDR3 sequences, approximately 29% observed once, and the top ten hold more than 2%. The specimen was PBMCs from the stem cell graft donor, collected from the stem cell graft. These receptors were taken from a human donor who donated a stem cell graft to a child with aplastic anemia.

There are a few counts of this clonotype. The V and J genes are TRBV5-1 and TRBJ2-2; TRBD2 matches at 11 bases. The CDR3 loop spans 16 amino acids. V lost 2 bases and J lost 5; bases outside the gene matches: 5. Germline V CDR1 and CDR2: SGHRS, YFSETQ. The CDR3 nucleotides read TGCGCCAGCAGCTTTACTAGCGGGAGAAAGACCGGGGAGCTGTTTTTT. Residues: CASSFTSGRKTGELFF.

This clonotype was seen a few times. This chain joins TRBV27 and TRBJ1-2; no reliable D call. Germline-derived CDR1 and CDR2 are MNHEY and SMNVEV (reference sequence). This CDR3 spans 13 amino acids. Trimming pared 6 bases from V and 7 bases from J, leaving 15 bases between. CDR3 nucleotide sequence: TGTGCCAGCAGCACTAGGGATAAGGGTGGCTACACCTTC. Amino acids: CASSTRDKGGYTF.

This clonotype was seen a single time. The chain employs TRBV20-1 and TRBJ2-5; D uncertain. V gave up 0 bases and J gave up 9 bases, with 23 bases separating them. This CDR3 has 16 amino acids. The germline V gene has CDR1 DFQATT and CDR2 SNEGSKA (reference sequence). The CDR3 DNA is TGCAGTGCTAGAGACCCCGGTGCAGGCCTCAAAGTAGCCCAGTACTTC. Amino acids: CSARDPGAGLKVAQYF.

In this sample, this clonotype turned up once. V gene TRBV6-2 or TRBV6-3 combines with J gene TRBJ2-7; perhaps D is TRBD1 or TRBD2 (5 bases each). The CDR3 totals 14 residues. Trimming pared 6 bases from V and 6 bases from J, leaving 18 bases between. Germline lookup yields CDR1 MNHEY and CDR2 SVGEGT. The DNA of the CDR3 is TGTGCCAGCAGAGCTACAGGAGTCGCGGGCGAGCAGTACGTC. It codes for CASRATGVAGEQYV.

This clonotype occurred a few times. The chain uses TRBV6-5 and TRBJ2-7; tentative D call: TRBD1 (6 bases). Germline lookup yields CDR1 MNHEY and CDR2 SVGAGI. This CDR3 region has 15 residues. V lost 0 bases to trimming and J lost 0 bases, with 9 bases between them. The CDR3 is CASSYSDSFSYEQYF. CDR3 DNA sequence: TGTGCCAGCAGTTACTCGGACAGCTTCTCCTACGAGCAGTACTTC.

J is TRBJ1-1 and V is TRBV11-3; D is uncertain. The CDR3 loop spans 14 amino acids. V was trimmed by 1 base and J by 11 bases, leaving 17 bases between them. Germline assignment: CDR1 SGHNT and CDR2 YENEEA. For the CDR3, the DNA is TGTGCCAGCAGCTTAGTTAGCGTCCGGGGTAGGGCTTTCTTT. It codes for CASSLVSVRGRAFF.

The chain links TRBV4-2 to TRBJ2-7, with unresolved D. The CDR3 extends over 14 amino acids. Germline V gene sequence: CDR1 LGHNA, CDR2 YNFKEQ. Trimming stripped 10 bases from V and 3 bases from J, with 19 bases between. CDR3: CAMGPEALFYEQYF. CDR3 DNA: TGTGCCATGGGCCCCGAGGCGCTCTTCTACGAGCAGTACTTC.

This rearrangement joins TRBV5-1 to TRBJ2-7; a possible D gene is TRBD2 (5 bases). The CDR3 runs 18 residues. V lost 0 bases to trimming and J lost 7 bases, with 26 bases between them. Germline V gene lookup returns CDR1 SGHRS and CDR2 YFSETQ. The DNA of the CDR3 is TGCGCCAGCAGCTTGGGGTCATTAGAGGGCCTGCGGGCTAAGGAGCAGTACTTC. Translating it yields CASSLGSLEGLRAKEQYF.

This clonotype occurred once. V is TRBV5-3 and J is TRBJ2-7; 14 bases are shared with TRBD2. TRBV5-3 counts as an open reading frame of uncertain function. Trimming took 4 bases from V and 6 from J; bases not matched to a gene: 12. This CDR3 comprises 17 residues. The CDR3 region has the DNA TGTGCCAGAAGCCCCGCCGGGACTAGCGGGAGTTCGGCCGAGCAGTACGTC. It translates to CARSPAGTSGSSAEQYV.

DNA for the CDR3: TGCGCCAGCAGCGTCGGGACAGGTTTTGGCTACACCTTC. Translation gives CASSVGTGFGYTF. The chain has TRBV5-1 and TRBJ1-2, with 8 nucleotides matching TRBD1. Germline CDR1 reads SGHRS; CDR2 reads YFSETQ. This CDR3 is built from 13 residues. The V and J ends lost 4 bases and 7 bases, in that order; junction bases with no gene match: 6.

This clonotype has only a few counts. The chain combines TRBV7-9 with TRBJ2-7; tentatively, D is TRBD2 (7 bases). Trimming pared 3 bases from V and 6 bases from J, leaving 12 bases between. The CDR3 spans 13 residues. The germline gives CDR1 SEHNR, CDR2 FQNEAQ (reference sequence). The CDR3 sequence: CASSFGGGGEQYV. The CDR3, as DNA: TGTGCCAGCAGCTTTGGGGGCGGGGGCGAGCAGTACGTC.

This clonotype has just a few counts. The rearrangement links TRBV20-1 to TRBJ1-2, with a weak D call TRBD1 (6 bases). Germline CDR1 DFQATT, CDR2 SNEGSKA (reference sequence). V was trimmed by 6 bases and J by 1 base, leaving 9 bases between them. CDR3 length: 12 residues. CDR3 DNA sequence: TGCAGTGCCCCAGGGGTTAACTATGGCTACACCTTC. Amino acids: CSAPGVNYGYTF.

The V and J genes are TRBV20-1 and TRBJ1-1; unclear D gene. CDR3 size: 9 residues. The germline gives CDR1 DFQATT, CDR2 SNEGSKA (reference sequence). V was trimmed by 3 bases and J by 7 bases, leaving 3 bases between them. CDR3: CSARGEAFF. CDR3 DNA: TGCAGTGCTAGGGGTGAAGCTTTCTTT.

The CDR3: CSARAPGRYTDTQYF. CDR3 nucleotide sequence: TGCAGTGCTAGAGCCCCGGGGCGGTACACAGATACGCAGTATTTT. V usage is TRBV20-1 and J usage is TRBJ2-3; D might be TRBD1 or TRBD2, each matching 5 bases. Germline loops: CDR1 DFQATT, CDR2 SNEGSKA (reference sequence). The CDR3 runs 15 residues. Trimming pared 1 base from V and 2 bases from J, leaving 13 bases between.

This rearrangement joins TRBV12-3 or TRBV12-4 to TRBJ2-5; D tentatively reads TRBD1 or TRBD2 (5 bases each). This CDR3 region has 15 residues. Trimming took off 6 bases at V and 2 bases at J, with 16 bases between the two ends. The CDR3 sequence: CASRRTGTQQETQYF. CDR3 DNA sequence: TGTGCCAGCAGACGAACCGGGACCCAACAAGAGACCCAGTACTTC.

Only one count was recorded for this clonotype. This rearrangement joins TRBV28 to TRBJ2-1; 12 nucleotides align to TRBD2. The germline gives CDR1 MDHEN, CDR2 SYDVKM. This CDR3 has 17 amino acids. Trimming removed 7 bases from V and 4 bases from J; junction bases left unmatched: 11. This CDR3 reads CASTSFSLAGGYNEQFF. CDR3 nucleotides: TGTGCCAGCACAAGCTTCTCCCTAGCGGGAGGGTACAATGAGCAGTTCTTC.

This chain uses TRBV12-3 or TRBV12-4 with TRBJ2-7, with D hard to call. The CDR3 length is 12 residues. V was cut by 3 bases and J by 6 bases, with 9 bases left in between. Here the CDR3 reads CASSFLGPEQYF. As DNA, the CDR3 is TGTGCCAGCAGTTTCCTAGGGCCCGAGCAGTACTTC.

The table lists this clonotype with a few counts. The J gene is TRBJ2-2, the V gene TRBV7-2, with unresolved D. In germline, CDR1 is SGHTA, CDR2 FQGNSA. Trimming took off 6 bases at V and 6 bases at J, with 14 bases between the two ends. The CDR3 runs 14 residues. The CDR3 reads CASRSEEGPGELFF. The CDR3 nucleotides are TGTGCCAGCAGGTCAGAGGAAGGCCCCGGGGAGCTGTTTTTT. The full variable domain, in which reference TRBV7-2 and TRBJ2-2 provide the parts outside the CDR3, is GAGVSQSPSNKVTEKGKDVELRCDPISGHTALYWYRQSLGQGLEFLIYFQGNSAPDKSGLPSDRFSAERTGGSVSTLTIQRTQQEDSAVYLCASRSEEGPGELFFGEGSRLTVL.

The gene calls are TRBV9 and TRBJ1-3, with TRBD1 as a possible D gene (5 bases). The CDR3 contains 15 residues. The V and J ends lost 3 bases and 3 bases respectively, with 13 bases between them. CDR1 SGDLS and CDR2 YYNGEE come from the germline V gene. This CDR3 reads CASSGDARRGNTIYF. Here the CDR3 DNA reads TGTGCCAGCAGCGGGGACGCTCGACGTGGAAACACCATATATTTT.

The CDR3, as DNA: TGTGCCAGCAGCCAACAGGACACCTACGAGCAGTACGTC. As protein: CASSQQDTYEQYV. V gene TRBV7-2 combines with J gene TRBJ2-7; D may be TRBD1 (5 bases). The V end lost 5 bases, the J end lost 2 bases, and 10 bases lay between the germline ends. Per the germline V gene, CDR1 is SGHTA and CDR2 is FQGNSA. This CDR3 has 13 amino acids.

To note about this clonotype: Germline is not matched at one junction end, which may reflect a read error. The chain combines TRBV5-1 with TRBJ2-3, with D perhaps matching TRBD1 (6 bases). The V gene's germline CDR1 is SGHRS and CDR2 YFSETQ. This CDR3 region has 15 residues. CDR3 nucleotides: TGCGCCAGCAGCCCACGACAGGAGAGCACAGCTACGCAGTATTTT. Residues: CASSPRQESTATQYF. The full variable domain, in which reference TRBV5-1 and TRBJ2-3 provide the parts outside the CDR3, is KAGVTQTPRYLIKTRGQQVTLSCSPISGHRSVSWYQQTPGQGLQFLFEYFSETQRNKGNFPGRFSGRQFSNSRSEMNVSTLELGDSALYLCASSPRQESTATQYFGPGTRLTVL.

On this clonotype itself: A read error may account for a junction end that differs from germline. The rearrangement links TRBV20-1 to TRBJ2-1, with 11 bases identical to TRBD2. There are 14 residues in the CDR3. Germline V gene sequence: CDR1 DFQATT, CDR2 SNEGSKA (reference sequence). CDR3 in DNA: TGCAGTCCTAGCGGGAGGAGCTCCTACAATGAGCAGTTCTTC. This encodes CSPSGRSSYNEQFF.

The chain links TRBV10-1 to TRBJ2-1; 7 bases are shared with TRBD2. The CDR3 contains 15 residues. Per the germline V gene, CDR1 is WNHNN and CDR2 is SYGVQD (reference sequence). V shed 0 bases, J shed 6 bases, and the junction held 5 bases outside the gene matches. The CDR3 reads CASSESLAASNEQFF. CDR3 DNA: TGCGCCAGCAGTGAGTCTCTAGCGGCCTCCAATGAGCAGTTCTTC.

The chain has TRBV6-2 or TRBV6-3 and TRBJ2-7, with 14 nucleotides matching TRBD2. Germline V gene data show CDR1 as MNHEY and CDR2 as SVGEGT. The junction had 13 bases not matched to a gene; V was cut back by 6 bases and J by 3 bases. CDR3 length: 18 amino acids. CDR3 sequence: CASSILPLGTSGSYEQYV. For the CDR3, the DNA is TGTGCCAGCAGCATTCTACCACTGGGGACTAGCGGGAGCTACGAGCAGTACGTC.

V usage is TRBV6-1 and J usage is TRBJ2-2; 9 nucleotides line up with TRBD1. CDR3 length: 16 residues. CDR1 and CDR2 (germline): MNHNS, SASEGT. V trimming: 3 bases; J trimming: 4 bases; junction bases outside the gene matches: 6. The CDR3 DNA reads as TGTGCCAGCAGTGAGAGGGGACAGGGATCCACCGGGGAGCTGTTTTTT. Its translation is CASSERGQGSTGELFF.

The chain employs TRBV7-2 and TRBJ2-7, with 9 positions matching TRBD1. The CDR3 extends over 18 amino acids. CDR1 SGHTA and CDR2 FQGNSA come from the germline V gene. J was trimmed by 2 bases and V by 0 bases; bases with no gene match: 11. The CDR3 bases are TGTGCCAGCAGCTTAGCGCTCGACCCCGGGACAGGGACCTACGAGCAGTACTTC. Its protein is CASSLALDPGTGTYEQYF.

This clonotype turned up a few times. V and J are TRBV5-1 and TRBJ2-3; the D is unclear. Germline CDR1 is SGHRS and CDR2 is YFSETQ. V lost 0 bases and J 4 bases, leaving 12 bases between the germline ends. CDR3 length: 15 amino acids. CDR3 protein: CASSLEGKGADTQYF. CDR3 nucleotide sequence: TGCGCCAGCAGCTTGGAAGGGAAAGGAGCAGATACGCAGTATTTT.

This clonotype was seen only a few times. CDR3: CAWSKTLGTRDGELFF. The DNA for the CDR3 is TGTGCCTGGAGTAAGACCCTCGGGACTCGAGACGGGGAGCTGTTTTTT. The chain carries TRBV30 and TRBJ2-2; TRBD2 is a possible D gene (6 bases). This CDR3 is built from 16 residues. V was cut by 2 bases and J by 7 bases, with 20 bases left in between. CDR1 and CDR2 (germline): GTSNPN, SVGIG (reference sequence).

This chain connects TRBV7-9 to TRBJ1-1, with D hard to call. V lost 2 bases to trimming and J lost 0 bases, with 10 bases between them. This CDR3 region has 15 residues. Germline assignment: CDR1 SEHNR and CDR2 FQNEAQ (reference sequence). The CDR3 sequence: CASSLSSDMNTEAFF. In DNA form, the CDR3 reads TGTGCCAGCAGCTTATCGAGTGACATGAACACTGAAGCTTTCTTT.

The chain carries TRBV20-1 and TRBJ1-1; D not certain. Deletions cut 6 bases from V and 0 bases from J, with 14 bases between. Germline CDR1 reads DFQATT; CDR2 reads SNEGSKA (reference sequence). This CDR3 is 14 amino acids long. The CDR3 loop reads CSAPVILMNTEAFF. In DNA form, the CDR3 reads TGCAGTGCCCCGGTAATACTCATGAACACTGAAGCTTTCTTT.

This clonotype was observed a few times. The chain joins TRBV4-2 to TRBJ2-3, with D perhaps being TRBD1 or TRBD2 (5 bases each). Germline V CDR1 and CDR2: LGHNA, YNFKEQ. The CDR3 contains 15 residues. V lost 0 bases, J lost 5 bases, and 12 bases lay in between. In DNA, the CDR3 is TGTGCCAGCAGCCAAGATCACGGGGCGAGAGATACGCAGTATTTT. Translation gives CASSQDHGARDTQYF.